This TCR beta chain was captured in a study of cytomegalovirus exposure and HLA in healthy donors (dated by TCRdb to 2015 to 2018). In terms of the full investigation: A later analysis indicated that the 130 or so validation repertoires were generated on the platform also employed for the 600 to 750 repertoires of the first cohort. The study was designed to test whether signatures of past pathogen exposure could be identified by cataloging public T cell receptors. In addition to the first cohort of approximately 670 subjects, a separate validation cohort of approximately 110 different subjects was used. High-throughput TCR immunosequencing, statistical association of individual TCRs with disease status, and machine learning were combined to predict cytomegalovirus infection status.

CDR1 and CDR2 were assigned from the germline V gene as MGHRA and YSYEKL. The CDR3 measures 12 amino acids from cysteine to phenylalanine. Just CDR3 DNA is preserved here, 36 bases in frame from base 1. The V and J ends are trimmed by 2 bases and 6 bases, leaving 5 bases between them. Library generation was performed with the immunoSEQ multiplex PCR assay. Regarding the original processing steps: A statistical classification framework was built for diagnosing cytomegalovirus status from the catalog of TCR beta chain sequences. The table was pulled from immuneACCESS by TCRdb, which kept in-frame rearrangements only. Such tables lose some clones; where checked, under half of the loss comes from unresolved V genes, and the rest has no known cause. V, J and clone size derive from that table, while D and trimming were established from the DNA sequence. For this sample the table gives about 190,000 clones, of which more than 75% were detected only once. The ten most abundant clones make up over 5.5% of the sample.

Donors formed part of the validation cohort, which comprised 120 or so subjects and was distinct from the first cohort of 666 subjects. Overall study outcomes, separate from this receptor: While some public TCRs were present in many individuals, most TCR sequences turned up only very rarely across donors. A few of the identified cytomegalovirus-associated TCR beta chains were confirmed in vitro to be specific for cytomegalovirus antigens. In both the original and validation cohorts, the classifier was reported to diagnose cytomegalovirus status with high specificity and sensitivity. A later analysis found that TCRs clustered in the first cohort also tended to co-occur in the 130 or so validation repertoires, with approximately 93% of cluster scores above 0. A later analysis had no HLA typing for the validation cohort, so co-occurrence there was scored across all 120 or so repertoires. The study gave a list of about 160 TCR beta chains associated with cytomegalovirus. According to the authors, the approach could potentially be generalized to other disease states and immunological phenotypes.

As regards this clone: It lacks a known antigen. One base away there is no much larger clone; base qualities are not given.

The material sequenced was PBMCs. The source of this sequence is a young man in good health and CMV-seropositive. This receptor chain uses TRBV4-1 and TRBJ2-1; no D gene is confidently identified. The DNA reads as follows: TGCGCCAGCAGCCAATCCGTCAATGAGCAGTTCTTC. It specifies CASSQSVNEQFF.